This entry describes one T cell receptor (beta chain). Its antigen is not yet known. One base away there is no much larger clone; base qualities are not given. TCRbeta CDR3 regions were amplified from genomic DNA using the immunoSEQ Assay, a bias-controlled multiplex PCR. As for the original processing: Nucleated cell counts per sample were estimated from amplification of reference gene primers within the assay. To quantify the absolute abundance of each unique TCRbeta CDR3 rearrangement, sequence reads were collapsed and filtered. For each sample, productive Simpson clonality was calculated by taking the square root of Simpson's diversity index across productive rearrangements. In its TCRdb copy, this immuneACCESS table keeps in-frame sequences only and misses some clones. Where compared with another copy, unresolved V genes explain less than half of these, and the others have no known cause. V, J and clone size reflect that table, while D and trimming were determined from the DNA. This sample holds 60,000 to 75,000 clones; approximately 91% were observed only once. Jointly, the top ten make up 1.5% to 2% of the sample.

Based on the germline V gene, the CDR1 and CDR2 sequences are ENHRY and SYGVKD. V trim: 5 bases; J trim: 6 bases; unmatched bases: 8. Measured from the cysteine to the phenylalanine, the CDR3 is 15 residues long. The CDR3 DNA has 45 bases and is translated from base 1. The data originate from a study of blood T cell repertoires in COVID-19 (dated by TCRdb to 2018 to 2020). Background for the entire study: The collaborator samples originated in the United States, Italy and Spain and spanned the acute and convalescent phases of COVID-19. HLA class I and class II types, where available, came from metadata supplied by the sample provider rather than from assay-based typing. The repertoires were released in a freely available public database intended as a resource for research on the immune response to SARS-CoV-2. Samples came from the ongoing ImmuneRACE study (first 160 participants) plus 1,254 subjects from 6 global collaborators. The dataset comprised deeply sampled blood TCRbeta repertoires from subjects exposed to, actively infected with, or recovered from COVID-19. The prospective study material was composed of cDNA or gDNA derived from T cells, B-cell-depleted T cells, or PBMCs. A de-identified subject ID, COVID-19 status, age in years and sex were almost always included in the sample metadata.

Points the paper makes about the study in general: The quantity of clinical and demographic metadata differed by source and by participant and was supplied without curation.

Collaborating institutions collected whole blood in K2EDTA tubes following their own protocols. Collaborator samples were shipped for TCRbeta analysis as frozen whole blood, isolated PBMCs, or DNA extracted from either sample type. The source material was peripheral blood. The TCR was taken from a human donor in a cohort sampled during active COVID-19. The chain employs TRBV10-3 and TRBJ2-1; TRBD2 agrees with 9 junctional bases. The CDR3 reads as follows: CAISQAGGWGNEQFF. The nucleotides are TGTGCCATCAGTCAAGCGGGAGGATGGGGCAATGAGCAGTTCTTC.